This T cell receptor beta chain was retrieved from a study of somatic mutations in cytotoxic T cells in rheumatoid arthritis. Findings and caveats of the study: Nobody adjusted the slight TRBV07 underrepresentation in rheumatoid arthritis patients for multiple comparisons. Within the rheumatoid arthritis patients, CD8+ clonality went up as age increased (Spearman r ≈ 0.49). The same was not true of the healthy controls. Patients with rheumatoid arthritis did not differ significantly from age-matched healthy controls in CD8+ T-cell clonality.

Remarks on this clone: Its specificity is not known.

Deletions cut 6 bases from V and 11 bases from J, with 19 bases between. Germline CDR1 MNHEY, CDR2 SVGAGI. This CDR3 spans 13 amino acids. Generated by immunoSEQ multiplex PCR, the TCRdb table keeps only in-frame clones and is missing some. The sample consists of about 25,000 clones, just under 75% of them appearing once. The chain couples TRBV6-5 to TRBJ1-1; D gene ambiguous. The specimen sequenced was CD8+ T cells sorted from blood. The TCR comes from a woman younger than 35 in good health. CDR3 loop: CASSRGRLEIAFF. CDR3 DNA sequence: TGTGCCAGCAGCCGTGGACGGCTGGAAATCGCTTTCTTT.